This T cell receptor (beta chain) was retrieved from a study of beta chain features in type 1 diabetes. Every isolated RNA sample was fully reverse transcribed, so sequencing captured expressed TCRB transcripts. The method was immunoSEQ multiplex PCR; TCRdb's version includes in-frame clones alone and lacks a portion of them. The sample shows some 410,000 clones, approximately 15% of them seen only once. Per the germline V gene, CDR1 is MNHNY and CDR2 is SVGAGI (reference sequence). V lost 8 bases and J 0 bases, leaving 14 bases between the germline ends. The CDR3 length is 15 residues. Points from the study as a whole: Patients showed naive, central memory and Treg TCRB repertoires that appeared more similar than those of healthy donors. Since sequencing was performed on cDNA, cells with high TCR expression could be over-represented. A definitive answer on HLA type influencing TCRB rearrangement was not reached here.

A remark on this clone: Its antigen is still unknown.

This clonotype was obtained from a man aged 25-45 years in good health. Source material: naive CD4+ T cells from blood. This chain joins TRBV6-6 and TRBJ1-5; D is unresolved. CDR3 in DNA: TGTGCCAGCGGGGTCAGTCCCCATAGCAATCAGCCCCAGCATTTT. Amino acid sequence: CASGVSPHSNQPQHF.